These 23 T cell receptor beta chains were all obtained from the same sample, sequenced in a study of T cell responses to AZD1222 COVID-19 vaccine. Data came from immunoSEQ multiplex PCR; TCRdb stores just in-frame clones and leaves some out. The data contain 70,000 or so clones, 83% of them seen just once; the ten biggest clones take up 20% to 25%. The sequencing used peripheral blood, collected 28 days after the second AZD1222 dose. These receptors were taken from an adult who received the AZD1222 COVID-19 vaccine.

V gene TRBV28 combines with J gene TRBJ1-3; 7 bases are a match to TRBD1. The CDR3 loop spans 13 amino acids. From germline, CDR1 is MDHEN and CDR2 SYDVKM. V was pared by 4 bases and J by 5 bases, with 2 bases of the junction left unmatched. This CDR3 is CASSSGQRNTIYF. The CDR3 DNA sequence: TGTGCCAGCAGTTCGGGACAGAGAAACACCATATATTTT.

The rearrangement joins TRBV5-1 to TRBJ2-3; weak D call: TRBD2 (5 bases). The length of the CDR3 is 13 residues. V was cut by 5 bases and J by 6 bases, with 13 bases left in between. In germline, CDR1 is SGHRS, CDR2 YFSETQ. The CDR3 spells CASSRERGDTQYF. As DNA, the CDR3 is TGCGCCAGCAGTCGCGAGAGAGGGGATACGCAGTATTTT. Full variable domain (missing parts from reference TRBV5-1 and TRBJ2-3): KAGVTQTPRYLIKTRGQQVTLSCSPISGHRSVSWYQQTPGQGLQFLFEYFSETQRNKGNFPGRFSGRQFSNSRSEMNVSTLELGDSALYLCASSRERGDTQYFGPGTRLTVL.

The chain uses TRBV10-3 and TRBJ1-2; D is unresolved. Germline-derived CDR1 and CDR2 are ENHRY and SYGVKD. V was pared by 3 bases and J by 4 bases, with 9 bases between. CDR3 length: 13 residues. CDR3 in DNA: TGTGCCATCAGTGATACCTCTGCCTATGGCTACACCTTC. As protein: CAISDTSAYGYTF.

This chain joins TRBV6-5 and TRBJ1-5; the D is unclear. CDR1 and CDR2 (germline): MNHEY, SVGAGI. CDR3 size: 13 residues. V shed 3 bases and J shed 4 bases, with 7 bases lying between them. CDR3 bases: TGTGCCAGCAGTTATCTGGGGAATCAGCCCCAGCATTTT. This codes for CASSYLGNQPQHF.

This rearrangement joins TRBV4-1 to TRBJ1-1; unclear D gene. The CDR3 is made up of 14 amino acids. V lost 0 bases, J lost 8 bases, and 13 bases lay in between. The germline gives CDR1 MGHRA, CDR2 YSYEKL. CDR3 in DNA: TGCGCCAGCAGCCAAGATAAGGGAGCCCGAGAAGCTTTCTTT. Its protein is CASSQDKGAREAFF.

The chain uses TRBV24-1 and TRBJ2-3; 11 bases are a match to TRBD2. Germline CDR1 and CDR2: KGHDR and SFDVKD. The CDR3 covers 17 residues. The ends lost 4 bases at V and 0 bases at J; junction bases unmatched: 5. The CDR3 sequence is CATSDRWTSGSTDTQYF. DNA of the CDR3: TGTGCCACCAGTGACCGATGGACTAGCGGGAGCACAGATACGCAGTATTTT.

This sequence joins TRBV19 and TRBJ2-3; D remains ambiguous. The V end lost 2 bases, the J end lost 3 bases, and 12 bases lay between the germline ends. The CDR3 extends over 15 amino acids. The germline V gene encodes CDR1 LNHDA and CDR2 SQIVND (reference sequence). The CDR3 nucleotides read TGTGCCAGTAGTATAAGACTCGGCTCTACAGATACGCAGTATTTT. Translation: CASSIRLGSTDTQYF.

This sequence joins TRBV13 and TRBJ1-1; tentative D call: TRBD1 (5 bases). The V and J ends lost 4 bases and 1 base respectively, with 19 bases between them. This CDR3 is built from 17 residues. Germline loops: CDR1 PRHDT, CDR2 FYEKMQ (reference sequence). CDR3 DNA sequence: TGTGCCAGCAGCTACCAGGACATGAGCGGCTCGAACACTGAAGCTTTCTTT. Translating gives CASSYQDMSGSNTEAFF.

The chain is built from TRBV3-1 (or the pseudogene TRBV3-2) and TRBJ2-2; no definite D call. Germline CDR1 reads LGHDT; CDR2 reads YNNKEL (reference sequence). The CDR3 runs 12 residues. The V and J ends lost 5 bases and 5 bases respectively, with 6 bases between them. The CDR3 sequence is CASSADTGELFF. In nucleotides, the CDR3 is TGTGCCAGCAGCGCAGATACCGGGGAGCTGTTTTTT.

The DNA of the CDR3 is TGTGCCAGCGTGGAGAGGCCAACCTACGAGCAGTACTTC. Translated, it gives CASVERPTYEQYF. The V gene is TRBV6-5, the J gene TRBJ2-7; D is uncertain. Trimming pared 8 bases from V and 2 bases from J, leaving 13 bases between. The germline gives CDR1 MNHEY, CDR2 SVGAGI. The CDR3 contains 13 residues.

The V call is TRBV14, the J call TRBJ1-6; no clear D. V was clipped by 0 bases and J by 7 bases, with 13 bases between them. From germline, CDR1 is SGHDN and CDR2 FVKESK. The CDR3 consists of 16 residues. Written as DNA, the CDR3 is TGTGCCAGCAGCCAAGATCAACCGGGTCTCAATTCACCCCTCCACTTT. Protein product: CASSQDQPGLNSPLHF.

V is TRBV25-1 and J is TRBJ1-2; TRBD1 aligns across 7 bases. The J segment lost 3 bases and the V segment lost 3 bases, leaving 4 bases of the junction unmatched. This CDR3 comprises 14 residues. CDR1 is MGHDK and CDR2 is SYGVNS in the germline V gene. CDR3: CASSETGRDYGYTF. CDR3 nucleotides: TGTGCCAGCAGTGAGACAGGGAGGGACTATGGCTACACCTTC.

The rearrangement joins TRBV18 to TRBJ2-5; the match to TRBD1 covers 9 bases. Trimming cost V 3 bases and J 3 bases; bases outside gene matches: 5. Germline CDR1 and CDR2: KGHSH and LQKENI. The CDR3 is 15 amino acids. CDR3 in DNA: TGTGCCAGCTCACCGCGGGACAGGGTCGAAGAGACCCAGTACTTC. It encodes CASSPRDRVEETQYF.

The gene calls are TRBV20-1 and TRBJ2-2, with 8 nucleotides matching TRBD1. V lost 3 bases and J lost 3; bases outside the gene matches: 3. Germline values: CDR1 DFQATT, CDR2 SNEGSKA (reference sequence). The CDR3 is 14 amino acids. CDR3 bases: TGCAGTGCTAGTCCAGGGGGCTACACCGGGGAGCTGTTTTTT. Translating it yields CSASPGGYTGELFF.

This rearrangement joins TRBV20-1 to TRBJ2-3; no reliable D call. Germline CDR1 reads DFQATT; CDR2 reads SNEGSKA (reference sequence). This CDR3 has 11 amino acids. CDR3 in DNA: TGCAGCCCCTTGAAGGTCGATACGCAGTATTTT. It is translated as CSPLKVDTQYF.

This chain joins TRBV7-9 and TRBJ2-2; D might be TRBD2 (6 bases). The CDR3 has 15 residues. Per germline, CDR1 SEHNR and CDR2 FQNEAQ (reference sequence). Trimming cost V 5 bases and J 6 bases, with 16 bases left between them. The CDR3 protein is CASSELGGVAGELFF. In DNA form, the CDR3 reads TGTGCCAGCAGCGAACTCGGGGGTGTCGCCGGGGAGCTGTTTTTT.

The chain couples TRBV10-1 to TRBJ2-1; D gene unclear. CDR3 length: 16 amino acids. V gave up 0 bases and J gave up 6 bases, with 15 bases separating them. Germline values: CDR1 WNHNN, CDR2 SYGVQD (reference sequence). The CDR3 DNA follows: TGCGCCAGCAGTGAGTCCGTAACTACCGTTTTCAATGAGCAGTTCTTC. It encodes CASSESVTTVFNEQFF.

V and J are TRBV9 and TRBJ2-1; weak D call: TRBD1 (6 bases). V shed 0 bases and J shed 1 base, with 14 bases lying between them. The CDR3 loop spans 17 amino acids. Germline V gene lookup returns CDR1 SGDLS and CDR2 YYNGEE. CDR3 residues: CASSVVDGGLSYNEQFF. In DNA form, the CDR3 reads TGTGCCAGCAGCGTAGTGGATGGGGGCCTTTCCTACAATGAGCAGTTCTTC. Based on the CDR3 plus reference TRBV9 and TRBJ2-1, the full variable domain is DSGVTQTPKHLITATGQRVTLRCSPRSGDLSVYWYQQSLDQGLQFLIQYYNGEERAKGNILERFSAQQFPDLHSELNLSSLELGDSALYFCASSVVDGGLSYNEQFFGPGTRLTVL.

This chain joins TRBV2 and TRBJ2-2; D unclear. Between the trimmed V and J ends, which lost 1 base and 4 bases, there was a span of 10 bases. CDR1 is SNHLY, CDR2 FYNNEI, per germline. CDR3 length: 15 residues. CDR3 sequence reads: CASSEEGVGTGELFF. The CDR3 DNA is TGTGCCAGCAGTGAAGAGGGCGTTGGCACCGGGGAGCTGTTTTTT.

This clone is a singleton in its sample. This sequence joins TRBV6-5 and TRBJ2-1; D gene uncertain. Trimming left V 6 bases short and J 9 bases short, with 9 bases between. The CDR3 consists of 11 residues. Germline V gene data show CDR1 as MNHEY and CDR2 as SVGAGI. CDR3 amino acids: CASSDSIEQFF. CDR3 DNA sequence: TGTGCCAGCAGCGACTCAATTGAGCAGTTCTTC.

The chain uses TRBV2 and TRBJ2-2; D is unresolved. Per germline, CDR1 SNHLY and CDR2 FYNNEI. This CDR3 has 14 residues. V dropped 0 bases and J dropped 6 bases, with 8 bases sitting between them. In DNA form, the CDR3 reads TGTGCCAGCAGTGAAGCGCGAGGATCCGGGGAGCTGTTTTTT. This translates into CASSEARGSGELFF.

The rearrangement joins TRBV18 to TRBJ1-1; D uncertain. The V end lost 3 bases, the J end lost 1 base, and 12 bases lay between the germline ends. CDR3 length: 15 residues. The germline gives CDR1 KGHSH, CDR2 LQKENI. CDR3 DNA: TGTGCCAGCTCACCCAACGAAGAGGCGAACACTGAAGCTTTCTTT. Its translation is CASSPNEEANTEAFF.

The gene calls are TRBV12-5 and TRBJ2-7; D uncertain. The CDR3 runs 13 residues. Trimming cost V 3 bases and J 4 bases, with 10 bases left between them. Germline CDR1 and CDR2: LGHNT and FRNRAP. In DNA form, the CDR3 reads TGTGCTAGTGGTTTAGACACCCTTTACGAGCAGTACTTC. It is translated as CASGLDTLYEQYF.